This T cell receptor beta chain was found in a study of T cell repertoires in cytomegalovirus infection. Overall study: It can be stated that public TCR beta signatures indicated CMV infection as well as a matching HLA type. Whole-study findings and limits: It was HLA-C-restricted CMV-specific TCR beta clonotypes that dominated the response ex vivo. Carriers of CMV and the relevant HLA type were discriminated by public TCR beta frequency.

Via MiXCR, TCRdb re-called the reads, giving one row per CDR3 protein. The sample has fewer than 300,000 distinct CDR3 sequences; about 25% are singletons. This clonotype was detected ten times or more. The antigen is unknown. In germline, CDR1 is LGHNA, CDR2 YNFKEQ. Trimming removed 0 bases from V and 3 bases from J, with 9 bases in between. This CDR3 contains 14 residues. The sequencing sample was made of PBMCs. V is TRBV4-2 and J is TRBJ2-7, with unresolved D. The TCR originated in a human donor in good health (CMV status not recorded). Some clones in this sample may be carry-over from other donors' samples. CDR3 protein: CASSQDWQYYEQYF. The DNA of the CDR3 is TGTGCCAGCAGCCAAGATTGGCAGTACTACGAGCAGTACTTC.